This TCR beta chain is from a study of T cells after posttransplantation cyclophosphamide. Broader study findings: Later post-transplant blood repertoires were often dominated by donor CD8+ memory clones. TRB clonality was highly associated with recipient CMV seropositivity and reactivation. Skin or GI-infiltrating T cells shared few TRB sequences with blood.

A remark on this clone: Antigen: not known. One end of the junction is discordant with germline, which a read error may explain.

Germline V CDR1 and CDR2: MDHEN, SYDVKM. The CDR3 contains 13 residues. TCRdb keeps only in-frame clones here, not all; method: immunoSEQ multiplex PCR. This table has tens of thousands of clones, about 93% appearing once. This related bone marrow graft donor gave peripheral blood on the day of marrow donation. The chain recombines TRBV28 with TRBJ2-7, with unresolved D. The clonotype was recovered from a woman under 40 in good health and a related stem cell transplant donor. Sample: PBMCs. Written as DNA, the CDR3 is TGTGCCAGCAGGTTATCCACAGCCTACGAGCAGTACTTC. Its protein is CASRLSTAYEQYF.